These 2 T cell receptor beta chains were sequenced from one sample in a study of PD-L1 blockade in urothelial cancer. The data were produced by immunoSEQ multiplex PCR, yet TCRdb's version contains in-frame clones alone and is incomplete. The sample carries about 41,000 clones, approximately 83% recorded once. The sequenced sample was PBMCs, obtained around atezolizumab (anti-PD-L1) treatment. Source of these receptors: a man aged 55 to 70 with urothelial cancer.

This rearrangement joins TRBV5-1 to TRBJ2-1; TRBD2 is a possible D gene (6 bases). The germline gives CDR1 SGHRS, CDR2 YFSETQ. The length of the CDR3 is 16 residues. With 0 bases removed from V and 0 bases from J, the gap between germline ends came to 10 bases. The CDR3 region is CASSLGGRSSYNEQFF. CDR3 DNA sequence: TGCGCCAGCAGCTTGGGTGGGAGGAGCTCCTACAATGAGCAGTTCTTC.

This clone turned up a few times. The rearrangement links TRBV11-2 to TRBJ2-2; weak D call: TRBD2 (5 bases). The V end was cut by 3 bases, the J end by 5 bases, with 10 bases between. The CDR3 contains 14 residues. CDR1 is SGHAT, CDR2 FQNNGV, per germline. The CDR3 reads CASSLGDQTGELFF. The DNA of the CDR3 is TGTGCCAGCAGCTTGGGAGACCAAACCGGGGAGCTGTTTTTT.